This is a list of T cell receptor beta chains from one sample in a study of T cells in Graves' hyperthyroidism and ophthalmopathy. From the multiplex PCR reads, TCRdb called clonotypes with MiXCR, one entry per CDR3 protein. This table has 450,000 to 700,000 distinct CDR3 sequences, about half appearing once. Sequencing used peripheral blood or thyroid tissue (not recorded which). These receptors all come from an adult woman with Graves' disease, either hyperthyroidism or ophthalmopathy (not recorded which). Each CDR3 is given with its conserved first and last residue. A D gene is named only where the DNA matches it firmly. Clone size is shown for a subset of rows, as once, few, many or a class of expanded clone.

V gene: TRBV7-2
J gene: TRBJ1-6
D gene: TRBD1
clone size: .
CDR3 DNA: TGTGCCAGCAGCCCCGGGACAGCCACAAGCCCCCTCCACTTT
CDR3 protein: CASSPGTATSPLHF

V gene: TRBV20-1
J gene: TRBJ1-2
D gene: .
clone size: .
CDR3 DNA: TGCAGTGCTAGAGATTCGGGCAGTCAATATGGCTACACCTTC
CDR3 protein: CSARDSGSQYGYTF

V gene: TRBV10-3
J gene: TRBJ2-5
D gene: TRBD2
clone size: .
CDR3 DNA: TGTGCCACCACCCCGGGACTAGCGGGAGAGACCCAGTACTTC
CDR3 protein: CATTPGLAGETQYF

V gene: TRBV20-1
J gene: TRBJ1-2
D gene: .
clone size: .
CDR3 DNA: TGCAGTGCTACCGTTGCTAACTATGGCTACACCTTC
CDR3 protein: CSATVANYGYTF

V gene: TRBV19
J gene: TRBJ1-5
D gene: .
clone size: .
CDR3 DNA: TGTGCCAGCAGTGTCGCAGACTTCGATAGCAATCAGCCCCAGCATTTT
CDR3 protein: CASSVADFDSNQPQHF

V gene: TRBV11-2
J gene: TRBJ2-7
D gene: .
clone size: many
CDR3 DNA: TGTGCCAGCAGCACCCATAACCTAGCCTCCTACGAGCAGTACTTC
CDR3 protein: CASSTHNLASYEQYF

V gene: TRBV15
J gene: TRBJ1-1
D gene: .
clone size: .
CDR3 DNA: TGTGCCACCAGCAGAGATTTTGAGGGGATGAACACTGAAGCTTTCTTT
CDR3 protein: CATSRDFEGMNTEAFF

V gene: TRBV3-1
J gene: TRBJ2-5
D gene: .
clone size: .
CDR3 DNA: TGTGCCAGCAGCCAAGAAGCGGCCTCAAAGACCCAGTACTTC
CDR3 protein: CASSQEAASKTQYF

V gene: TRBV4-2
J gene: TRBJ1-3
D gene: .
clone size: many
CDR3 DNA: TGTGCCAGCAGCCGCCAAGGAGGAAACACCATATATTTT
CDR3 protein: CASSRQGGNTIYF

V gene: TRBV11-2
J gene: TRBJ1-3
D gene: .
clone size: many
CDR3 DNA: TGTGCCATCAGAGGGGCTACGGGAAACACCATATATTTT
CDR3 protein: CAIRGATGNTIYF

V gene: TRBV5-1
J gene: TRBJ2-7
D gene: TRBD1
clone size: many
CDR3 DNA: TGCGCCAGCAGCCCTAGGACAGGGCAGTACGAGCAGTACTTC
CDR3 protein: CASSPRTGQYEQYF

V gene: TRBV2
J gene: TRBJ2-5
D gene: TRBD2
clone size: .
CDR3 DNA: TGTGCCAGCACCGGTAGCGGGAGGGCCAGAGTGGCCCAGTACTTC
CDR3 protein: CASTGSGRARVAQYF

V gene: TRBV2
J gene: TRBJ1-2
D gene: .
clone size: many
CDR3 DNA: TGTGCCAGCAGATTAGCTAACTATGGCTACACCTTC
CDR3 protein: CASRLANYGYTF

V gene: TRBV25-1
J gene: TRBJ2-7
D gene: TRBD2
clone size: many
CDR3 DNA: TGTGCCAGCAGTGACCCTGCTAGCGGATACTACGAGCAGTACTTC
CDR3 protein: CASSDPASGYYEQYF

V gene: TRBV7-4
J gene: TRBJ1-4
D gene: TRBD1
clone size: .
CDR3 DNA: TGCGCCAGCAGCCCCTCCGGGACAGGGGAAAAACTGTTTTTT
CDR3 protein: CASSPSGTGEKLFF

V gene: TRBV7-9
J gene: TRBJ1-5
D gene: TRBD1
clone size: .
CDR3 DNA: TGCGCCAGCAGCCCCCGCCCGGACAGGGGGAATCAGCCCCAGCATTTT
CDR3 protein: CASSPRPDRGNQPQHF

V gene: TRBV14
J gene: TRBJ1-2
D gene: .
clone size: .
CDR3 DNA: TGTGCCAGCAGCCATGTGTTACCGAACTATGGCTACACCTTC
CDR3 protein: CASSHVLPNYGYTF